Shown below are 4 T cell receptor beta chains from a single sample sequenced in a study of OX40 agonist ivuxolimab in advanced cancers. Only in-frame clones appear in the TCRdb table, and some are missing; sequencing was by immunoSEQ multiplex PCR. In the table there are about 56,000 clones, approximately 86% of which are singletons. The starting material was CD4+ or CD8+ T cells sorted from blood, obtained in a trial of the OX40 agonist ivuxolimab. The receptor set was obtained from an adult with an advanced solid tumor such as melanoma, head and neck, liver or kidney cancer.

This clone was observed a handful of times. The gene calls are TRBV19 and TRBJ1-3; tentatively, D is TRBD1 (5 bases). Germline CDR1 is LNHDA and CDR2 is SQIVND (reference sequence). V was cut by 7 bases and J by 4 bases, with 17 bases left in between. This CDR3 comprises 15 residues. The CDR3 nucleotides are TGTGCCAGTACTCGCTACGGGGCTGGGGGAAACACCATATATTTT. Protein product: CASTRYGAGGNTIYF.

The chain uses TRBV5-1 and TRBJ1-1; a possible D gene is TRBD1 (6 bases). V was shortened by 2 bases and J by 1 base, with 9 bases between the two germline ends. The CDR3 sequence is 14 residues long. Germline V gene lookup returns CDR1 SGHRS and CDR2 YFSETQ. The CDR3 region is CASSLGQPNTEAFF. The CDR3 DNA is TGCGCCAGCAGCTTAGGACAGCCGAACACTGAAGCTTTCTTT.

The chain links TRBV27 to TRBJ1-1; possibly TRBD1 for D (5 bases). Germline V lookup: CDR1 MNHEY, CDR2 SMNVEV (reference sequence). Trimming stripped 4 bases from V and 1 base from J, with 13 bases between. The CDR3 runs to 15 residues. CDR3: CASSSGGDSNTEAFF. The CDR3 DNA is TGTGCCAGCAGTTCTGGGGGGGATTCGAACACTGAAGCTTTCTTT.

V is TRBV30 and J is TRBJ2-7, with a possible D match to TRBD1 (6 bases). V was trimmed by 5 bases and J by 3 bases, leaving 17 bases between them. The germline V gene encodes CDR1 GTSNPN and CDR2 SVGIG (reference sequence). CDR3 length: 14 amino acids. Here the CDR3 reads CAWEGGGRRYEQYF. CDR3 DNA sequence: TGTGCCTGGGAGGGTGGGGGCCGCCGCTACGAGCAGTACTTC.